The 17 T cell receptor beta chains in this list originate from one sample, sequenced in a study of Tregs in tolerant kidney transplant recipients. Repertoires were generated with immunoSEQ multiplex PCR, while TCRdb's copy carries only in-frame clones and drops some. Its table lists approximately 52,000 clones. Source: CD4+ T cells from blood, taken before the transplant. The source is a human donor who received a combined kidney and bone marrow transplant.

Concerning this clone: The read comes to an end 3 residues before the CDR3 does, leaving the germline J gene to fill in the end. The chain has TRBV29-1 and TRBJ2-4; D tentatively fits TRBD1 or TRBD2 (5 bases each). There are 14 residues in the CDR3. Germline V gene lookup returns CDR1 SQVTM and CDR2 ANQGSEA. V lost 6 bases, J lost 7 bases, and 19 bases lay in between. The CDR3 spells CSVTPGRGINIQYF. The sequenced part of the CDR3 DNA is TGCAGCGTCACCCCAGGGAGAGGGATTAACATT.

With regard to this clone: The read ends 3 residues before the CDR3 terminus; that terminus is restored from the germline J gene. This chain links TRBV18 with TRBJ2-1; D ambiguous. Germline V gene lookup returns CDR1 KGHSH and CDR2 LQKENI. The CDR3 consists of 16 residues. The V and J ends lost 2 bases and 0 bases respectively, with 11 bases between them. Incomplete CDR3 DNA: TGTGCCAGCTCACCATTTCCAGCGAGCTCCTACAATGAG. Protein: CASSPFPASSYNE. The complete CDR3 sequence is CASSPFPASSYNEQFF. Using reference TRBV18 and TRBJ2-1 for the parts outside the CDR3, the full variable domain is NAGVMQNPRHLVRRRGQEARLRCSPMKGHSHVYWYRQLPEEGLKFMVYLQKENIIDESGMPKERFSAEFPKEGPSILRIQQVVRGDSAAYFCASSPFPASSYNEQFFGPGTRLTVL.

Comment on this clone: The sequenced fragment ends 3 residues before the CDR3 boundary, so the rest is inferred from the germline J gene. The chain is built from TRBV2 and TRBJ2-5; 7 nucleotides agree with TRBD2. The CDR3 has 15 residues. Trimming took 0 bases from V and 4 from J; bases not matched to a gene: 5. Looked up from germline, CDR1 is SNHLY and CDR2 is FYNNEI. The CDR3 DNA, read in part, is TGTGCCAGCAGTGAAGCTGGGTTAGCGGGAGAGACC. This gives the protein CASSEAGLAGET. The entire CDR3 protein is CASSEAGLAGETQYF.

The CDR3 reads CASSIGTRAGELFF. The CDR3 DNA, read in part, is TGTGCCAGTAGTATAGGGACTAGAGCCGGGGAG. The V gene is TRBV19, the J gene TRBJ2-2, with 7 bases that match TRBD2. The DNA ends 3 residues before the CDR3 does, and the rest of the CDR3 is filled in from the germline J gene. The CDR3 sequence is 14 residues long. Germline loops: CDR1 LNHDA, CDR2 SQIVND (reference sequence). V trimming: 1 base; J trimming: 6 bases; junction bases outside the gene matches: 2.

On this clone itself: The read falls 3 residues short of the CDR3 end, and the missing part is taken from the germline J gene. The rearrangement links TRBV6-1 to TRBJ1-2; maybe TRBD1 (6 bases). V was trimmed by 3 bases and J by 4 bases, leaving 9 bases between them. CDR3 length equals 13 residues. The germline CDR1 and CDR2 sequences are MNHNS and SASEGT. The part of the CDR3 DNA that was read is TGTGCCAGCAGTGATTCGGACAGCTATGGC. This translates into CASSDSDSYG. The CDR3 in its entirety is CASSDSDSYGYTF.

To note about this clone: The CDR3 end falls 3 residues outside the read, so it is completed with the germline J gene. The J gene is TRBJ2-3, the V gene TRBV6-1; TRBD1 matches 7 bases. With 3 bases clipped from V and 2 bases from J, the junction kept 5 bases outside the gene matches. The CDR3 spans 15 residues. Germline V gene sequence: CDR1 MNHNS, CDR2 SASEGT. The covered CDR3 bases are TGTGCCAGCAGTGATGGGCAGGGGGTCACAGATACG. It specifies CASSDGQGVTDT. The CDR3, in full, reads CASSDGQGVTDTQYF.

A word on this clone: The CDR3 extends 3 residues past the end of the read, so its final part is completed from the germline J gene. This chain uses TRBV7-2 with TRBJ1-6; weak D call: TRBD1 (5 bases). This CDR3 contains 15 residues. The germline V gene encodes CDR1 SGHTA and CDR2 FQGNSA. V lost 7 bases and J 5 bases, leaving 15 bases between the germline ends. The DNA read from the CDR3 is TGTGCCAGCACCCAGGTAGGGGCGAATAATTCACCC. It is translated as CASTQVGANNSP. The whole CDR3 sequence is CASTQVGANNSPLHF.

On this clone: With the read ending 3 residues before the CDR3 end, the germline J gene is used to fill in that end. The genes are TRBV29-1 and TRBJ1-2; 9 positions match TRBD1. This CDR3 has 14 amino acids. The V segment lost 3 bases and the J segment 2 bases; nucleotides outside the gene matches: 4. Germline CDR1 is SQVTM and CDR2 is ANQGSEA. This CDR3 reads CSVDGDRENYGYTF. CDR3 DNA, as far as it was read: TGCAGCGTTGATGGGGACAGGGAAAACTATGGC.

Comment on this clone: At one end the junction does not follow the germline gene, possibly because of a read error. The observed sequence ends 3 residues before the CDR3 terminus, with the missing tail filled in from the germline J gene. The chain joins TRBV4-1 to TRBJ2-7; 12 bases are a match to TRBD2. Germline V gene data show CDR1 as MGHRA and CDR2 as YSYEKL. The length of the CDR3 is 13 residues. The covered CDR3 bases are TGCACCAGCAGGGGGACTAGCGGGTACGAG. Amino acids: CTSRGTSGYE. The full CDR3 reads CTSRGTSGYEQYF.

Comments on this clone: The sequence runs out 3 residues before the end of the CDR3; the remainder is reconstructed from the germline J gene. V usage is TRBV2 and J usage is TRBJ2-3; D not certain. Trimming removed 2 bases from V and 1 base from J, with 13 bases in between. In germline, CDR1 is SNHLY, CDR2 FYNNEI. The CDR3 totals 16 residues. The CDR3 here is CASSEWASVGTDTQYF. The covered CDR3 bases are TGTGCCAGCAGTGAATGGGCCAGTGTCGGCACAGATACG.

The DNA read from the CDR3 is TGTGCCTGGAGCGCCGGACTAGCGGGACGCGAG. Its protein product is CAWSAGLAGRE. The whole CDR3 region reads CAWSAGLAGREQYF. This chain joins TRBV30 and TRBJ2-7, with 12 bases that match TRBD2. The read terminates 3 residues before the CDR3 end, so the remaining end is supplied by the germline J gene. Germline CDR1 GTSNPN, CDR2 SVGIG (reference sequence). This CDR3 is 14 amino acids long. V was pared by 3 bases and J by 6 bases, with 6 bases of the junction left unmatched. Full variable domain (missing parts from reference TRBV30 and TRBJ2-7): SQTIHQWPATLVQPVGSPLSLECTVEGTSNPNLYWYRQAAGRGLQLLFYSVGIGQISSEVPQNLSASRPQDRQFILSSKKLLLSDSGFYLCAWSAGLAGREQYFGPGTRLTVT.

A note on this clone: The read finishes 3 residues shy of the CDR3 end, and the germline J gene is used to complete it. The chain uses TRBV7-6 and TRBJ2-1; tentatively, D is TRBD2 (7 bases). Germline CDR1 is SGHVS and CDR2 is FNYEAQ. V was pared by 4 bases and J by 2 bases, with 15 bases between. This CDR3 has 16 amino acids. Incomplete CDR3 DNA: TGTGCCAGCAGCTCCCTGCGGGGGCCTACCTACAATGAG. Translation: CASSSLRGPTYNE. The full-length CDR3 reads as CASSSLRGPTYNEQFF.

A note on this clone: The read terminates 3 residues ahead of where the CDR3 ends, so the germline J gene completes it. This chain joins TRBV5-1 and TRBJ1-1; weak D call: TRBD1 (6 bases). Germline values: CDR1 SGHRS, CDR2 YFSETQ. The CDR3 consists of 15 residues. V was trimmed by 0 bases and J by 4 bases, leaving 13 bases between them. CDR3 loop: CASSLVQGSSTEAFF. The CDR3 DNA, read in part, is TGCGCCAGCAGCTTGGTTCAGGGGAGTTCCACTGAA.

Regarding this clone: The read terminates 3 residues ahead of where the CDR3 ends, so the germline J gene completes it. The chain combines TRBV7-8 with TRBJ1-5; TRBD1 is a possible D gene (5 bases). Trimming shortened V by 0 bases and J by 2 bases, and 11 bases separated the two germline ends. Germline V lookup: CDR1 SGHVS, CDR2 FQNEAQ. The CDR3 contains 16 residues. CDR3 protein: CASSLALGGGNQPQHF. The CDR3 bases that were read are TGTGCCAGCAGCTTAGCGTTGGGAGGGGGCAATCAGCCC.

For this clone: Read data end 3 residues before the CDR3 end; the end is taken from the germline J gene. V usage is TRBV19 and J usage is TRBJ1-5; possibly TRBD1 for D (5 bases). The germline V gene encodes CDR1 LNHDA and CDR2 SQIVND (reference sequence). Trimming removed 1 base at V and 4 bases at J, with 14 bases between. The CDR3 is 16 amino acids. The DNA read from the CDR3 is TGTGCCAGTAGTATAGTGTTATGGGGGGGTAATCAGCCC. Residues: CASSIVLWGGNQP. The complete CDR3 sequence is CASSIVLWGGNQPQHF.

Comment on this clone: The read terminates 3 residues ahead of where the CDR3 ends, so the germline J gene completes it. This chain uses TRBV19 with TRBJ1-4; D is unresolved. The germline V gene encodes CDR1 LNHDA and CDR2 SQIVND (reference sequence). Trimming shortened V by 8 bases and J by 7 bases, and 17 bases separated the two germline ends. This CDR3 has 14 amino acids. The sequenced CDR3 bases are TGTGCCAGTCTCCTCGCGGGCGCCGGTGAAAAA. Its protein is CASLLAGAGEK. The entire CDR3 reads CASLLAGAGEKLFF.

In regard to this clone: The DNA ends 3 residues before the CDR3 does, and the rest of the CDR3 is filled in from the germline J gene. The V and J genes are TRBV18 and TRBJ2-7; D not resolved. V lost 3 bases and J 2 bases, leaving 5 bases between the germline ends. CDR1 and CDR2 (germline): KGHSH, LQKENI. This CDR3 is 12 amino acids long. CDR3 residues: CASSPRTYEQYF. The sequenced CDR3 bases are TGTGCCAGCTCACCCCGTACCTACGAG.